Listed here is a single T cell receptor beta chain. This clonotype was seen ten or more times. No cognate antigen has been identified for it. The sample holds no much larger clone one base away, and base qualities are not on file. V is pared back by 3 bases and J by 8 bases, with 13 bases lying between the germline termini. Taken from cysteine to phenylalanine, the CDR3 has 13 residues. The read is trimmed to its CDR3 DNA, 39 bases read in frame from base 1. Libraries were built with PCR. The sample was run on an Illumina HiSeq 2500. To normalize quantification of the TCRbeta repertoire, the TCR libraries were built with molecular barcoding that relied on unique molecular identifiers. TCRdb's own reprocessing of the public reads used fastp at Q25 and MiXCR and kept productive beta chains. CDR3 protein sequences are deduplicated, and each keeps its most common genes and DNA. Recorded for this sample are about 410,000 distinct CDR3 sequences; 20% of them occurred a single time. Approximately 3.9% of the sample is taken by the ten largest.

This specimen comes from a study of T-cell reconstitution after alpha-beta-depleted transplantation in children listed by TCRdb under 2016. With regard to the full study: The study quantitatively tracked T-cell immune reconstitution after TCRalphabeta/CD19-depleted allogeneic hematopoietic cell transplantation in children using TCR repertoire profiling.

Rearrangement joined TRBV12-3 or TRBV12-4 to TRBJ1-2; TRBD1 is a possible D gene, resting on 6 matching bases. The specimen was PBMCs from the stem cell graft donor, collected from the stem cell graft. The clonotype was recovered from a human donor who donated a stem cell graft to a child with acute myeloid leukemia. The nucleotides read TGTGCCAGCAGTTTCACAGGGTTGGGAGGCTACACCTTC. Its coded protein is CASSFTGLGGYTF.